These T cell receptor beta chains were read from a single sample in a study of cytomegalovirus exposure and HLA in healthy donors. TCRdb's table, derived via immunoSEQ multiplex PCR, lists solely in-frame clones and lacks some. Of around 130,000 clones listed, around 77% are singletons. Sample: PBMCs. The receptors derive from a man aged 30-40 years in good health and CMV-seronegative. CDR3s include the opening cysteine and the closing phenylalanine or tryptophan. A D gene is named only where the DNA matches it firmly. The listing skips clone size in some rows; elsewhere it reads once, few, many or a size class.

J gene | D gene | clone size | V gene | CDR3 DNA | CDR3 protein
TRBJ1-2 | TRBD1 | NA | TRBV5-8 | TGTGCCAGCAGCTTAATGGAGGGGGCAAACTATGGCTACACCTTC | CASSLMEGANYGYTF
TRBJ2-7 | TRBD1 | NA | TRBV4-2 | TGTGCCAGCAGCCAAGAGGCAGGGGGCGCCTACGAGCAGTACTTC | CASSQEAGGAYEQYF
TRBJ2-3 | TRBD1 | few | TRBV5-1 | TGCGCCAGTCGACTACAGGGGAGCACAGATACGCAGTATTTT | CASRLQGSTDTQYF
TRBJ1-5 | NA | NA | TRBV2 | TGTGCCAGCAGTGCCGGGAGCAATCAGCCCCAGCATTTT | CASSAGSNQPQHF
TRBJ2-4 | TRBD2 | few | TRBV6-4 | TGTGCCAGTCTGACTAGCGGGGAGCTAGCCAAAAACATTCAGTACTTC | CASLTSGELAKNIQYF
TRBJ1-1 | NA | few | TRBV7-9 | TGTGCCAGCAGCTTAGCGTCGGACACTGAAGCTTTCTTT | CASSLASDTEAFF
TRBJ1-2 | NA | NA | TRBV9 | TGTGCCAGCAGCGTAGGTTCGGGAAAGTTCTATGGCTACACCTTC | CASSVGSGKFYGYTF
TRBJ2-7 | TRBD2 | NA | TRBV18 | TGTGCCAGCTCACCACCGGGGGGGTACGAGCAGTACTTC | CASSPPGGYEQYF
TRBJ2-2 | TRBD1 | few | TRBV11-3 | TGTGCCAGCAGAGTACAGGGGGCCGGGGAGCTGTTTTTT | CASRVQGAGELFF
TRBJ2-6 | TRBD1 | few | TRBV5-6 | TGTGCCAGCAGCTACCAGGGGGCTGGGGCCAACGTCCTGACTTTC | CASSYQGAGANVLTF
TRBJ1-5 | NA | NA | TRBV7-8 | TGTGCCAGCAGCTTAGCCCGGGTCTACAATCAGCCCCAGCATTTT | CASSLARVYNQPQHF
TRBJ1-4 | TRBD1 | NA | TRBV9 | TGTGCCAGCAGCGTAAACGGACAGGGGGCGCTTGAAAAACTGTTTTTT | CASSVNGQGALEKLFF
TRBJ2-1 | NA | few | TRBV28 | TGTGCCAGCACCTTAAACAATGAGCAGTTCTTC | CASTLNNEQFF
TRBJ2-3 | NA | many | TRBV7-2 | TGTGCCAGCAGCTTAGCGCTACAGGCAGATACGCAGTATTTT | CASSLALQADTQYF
TRBJ1-6 | NA | NA | TRBV10-1 | TGCGCCAGCAGTGAGGACAGTCGAAATTCACCCCTCCACTTT | CASSEDSRNSPLHF
TRBJ1-6 | TRBD1 | NA | TRBV7-9 | TGTGCCAGCAGCGGCCGAGGGACAGGGAATAATTCACCCCTCCACTTT | CASSGRGTGNNSPLHF
TRBJ2-1 | NA | NA | TRBV4-3 | TGCGCCAGCAGCCAAGATTTGGGCCATGAGCAGTTCTTC | CASSQDLGHEQFF
TRBJ2-1 | TRBD2 | NA | TRBV7-2 | TGTGCCAGCAGCTTACGGGGGGGATACAATGAGCAGTTCTTC | CASSLRGGYNEQFF
TRBJ2-1 | TRBD2 | NA | TRBV6-6 | TGTGCCAGCAGTCAACTAGCGGTTTACAATGAGCAGTTCTTC | CASSQLAVYNEQFF
TRBJ2-7 | TRBD2 | NA | TRBV18 | TGTGCCAGCTCAACAGGACTAGTGGATCCCGAGCAGTACTTC | CASSTGLVDPEQYF
TRBJ2-1 | TRBD2 | NA | TRBV6-5 | TGTGCCAGCCGGACTAGCGGGAATGAGCAGTTCTTC | CASRTSGNEQFF
TRBJ2-7 | TRBD1 | NA | TRBV28 | TGTGCCAGCAGCTACGGGACAGGGGACTACGAGCAGTACTTC | CASSYGTGDYEQYF
TRBJ2-7 | TRBD1 | NA | TRBV16 | TGTGCCAGCAGCCATAATAGACAGGGTTCCTACGAGCAGTACTTC | CASSHNRQGSYEQYF
TRBJ1-5 | TRBD1 | NA | TRBV6-1 | TGTGCCAGCAGGGGGACAGGGCCTCAGCCCCAGCATTTT | CASRGTGPQPQHF
TRBJ1-2 | TRBD1 | once | TRBV2 | TGTGCCCGAGGGGGGGACAGGGATGGCTACACCTTC | CARGGDRDGYTF
TRBJ2-7 | TRBD1 | NA | TRBV10-3 | TGTGCCACAAGTTCGGCTGGGACAGACCCTAAAAATACCTACGAGCAGTACTTC | CATSSAGTDPKNTYEQYF
TRBJ2-7 | TRBD1 | once | TRBV7-8 | TGTGCCAGCAGACCTCTCAGGGGGCGCAGAGACGAGCAGTACTTC | CASRPLRGRRDEQYF
TRBJ1-5 | TRBD1 | few | TRBV5-6 | TGTGCCAGCAGCTTATACAGGGGGTCCTATAGCAATCAGCCCCAGCATTTT | CASSLYRGSYSNQPQHF
TRBJ2-5 | NA | NA | TRBV5-5 | TGTGCCAGCAGCTCCCGGACTAACCAAGAGACCCAGTACTTC | CASSSRTNQETQYF
TRBJ2-7 | TRBD1 | NA | TRBV6-5 | TGTGCCAGCAGTTATGGGACAGGGCCCCACGAGCAGTACTTC | CASSYGTGPHEQYF
TRBJ2-2 | NA | NA | TRBV9 | TGTGCCAGCAGCGTAGTTAGTAGCCCTGGCGGGGAGCTGTTTTTT | CASSVVSSPGGELFF
TRBJ2-7 | TRBD1 | NA | TRBV4-2 | TGTGCCAGCAGCCAACGATTGACAGGGGGTACCGCCGAGCAGTACTTC | CASSQRLTGGTAEQYF
TRBJ2-1 | TRBD1 | NA | TRBV2 | TGTGCCACAGAAAGGTTCCCGGGGACAGGGGAGTCGAATGAGCAGTTCTTC | CATERFPGTGESNEQFF
TRBJ2-1 | NA | once | TRBV29-1 | TGCAGCATTGACACGACATCTTCCTACAATGAGCAGTTCTTC | CSIDTTSSYNEQFF
TRBJ1-2 | NA | NA | TRBV25-1 | TGTGCCAGCAGTGAATTGACTAACCCGAACTATGGCTACACCTTC | CASSELTNPNYGYTF
TRBJ2-2 | NA | NA | TRBV27 | TGTGCCAGCAGCAGGACAGCACCCCAATTTAACACCGGGGAGCTGTTTTTT | CASSRTAPQFNTGELFF
TRBJ2-5 | NA | NA | TRBV15 | TGTGCCACCAGCACAGAGACAGGAATTAGGGAGACCCAGTACTTC | CATSTETGIRETQYF
TRBJ2-7 | TRBD2 | NA | TRBV29-1 | TGCAGCGTTGAAGATTCCGGACTAGACTCCTACGAGCAGTACTTC | CSVEDSGLDSYEQYF
TRBJ2-7 | NA | NA | TRBV29-1 | TGCAGCGTCAAGGGGGGACAGAGCTACGAGCAGTACTTC | CSVKGGQSYEQYF
TRBJ2-5 | TRBD1 | few | TRBV5-6 | TGTGCCAGCAGCCGGACAGGGCGAGAGACCCAGTACTTC | CASSRTGRETQYF
TRBJ1-2 | NA | few | TRBV5-6 | TGTGCCAGCAGCCTCCCGACGGGGGTGACCTATGGCTACACCTTC | CASSLPTGVTYGYTF
TRBJ2-5 | NA | NA | TRBV2 | TGTGCCAGCAGTGAGGACTACACACAAGAGACCCAGTACTTC | CASSEDYTQETQYF
TRBJ2-5 | TRBD2 | NA | TRBV7-2 | TGTGCCAGCAGCTTCGGGGGGGGTGAAGAGACCCAGTACTTC | CASSFGGGEETQYF
TRBJ2-4 | TRBD1 | few | TRBV28 | TGTGCCAGCAGTTTACTCGGACAGGGTGGACTAGCCAAAAACATTCAGTACTTC | CASSLLGQGGLAKNIQYF
TRBJ1-5 | NA | NA | TRBV2 | TGTGCCAGCAGTAAGGGGTTTTCAAATCAGCCCCAGCATTTT | CASSKGFSNQPQHF
TRBJ2-7 | TRBD1 | NA | TRBV18 | TGTGCCAGCTCACAGACAGGGGTAGGGTCCTACGAGCAGTACTTC | CASSQTGVGSYEQYF
TRBJ2-1 | TRBD2 | few | TRBV30 | TGTGCCTGGAGTCCAGGACTAGCGGGAGTTAAGGAGCAGTTCTTC | CAWSPGLAGVKEQFF
TRBJ1-4 | TRBD1 | NA | TRBV5-1 | TGCGCCAGCAGCGCGCAACCGACAGGGGGAGGTGAAAAACTGTTTTTT | CASSAQPTGGGEKLFF
TRBJ1-2 | NA | NA | TRBV4-1 | TGCGCCAGCAGCCACAGATCCTATGGCTACACCTTC | CASSHRSYGYTF
TRBJ2-5 | NA | NA | TRBV7-2 | TGTGCCAGCAGCTTAGAGGGGGGGTTGAAGACCCAGTACTTC | CASSLEGGLKTQYF
TRBJ2-1 | TRBD2 | few | TRBV4-1 | TGCGCCAGCAGCGGACTAGCGGGAGCCGACACAGAGCAGTTCTTC | CASSGLAGADTEQFF
TRBJ2-7 | NA | NA | TRBV6-1 | TGTGCCAGTCTCCGACAGGCTACCTACGAGCAGTACTTC | CASLRQATYEQYF
TRBJ2-7 | TRBD2 | once | TRBV30 | TGTGCCTGGAGCGGGGAGGGGTCCTACGAGCAGTACTTC | CAWSGEGSYEQYF